This T cell receptor (beta chain) was recovered during a study of regulatory T cells in long-lasting Graves disease. General study results and limits: Accuracy may have suffered from the small sample size.

Building of the TCR beta libraries involved iRepertoire HTBI primers and Arm-PCR of CDR3 regions. TCRdb passed the multiplex PCR reads through MiXCR, listing each CDR3 protein once. The data hold fewer than 550,000 distinct CDR3 sequences, with roughly 21% observed a single time. Deletions cut 2 bases from V and 10 bases from J, with 13 bases between. Germline CDR1 reads SGDLS; CDR2 reads YYNGEE. The CDR3 is 14 amino acids. Described time point: persistent/refractory GD, antithyroid drugs over 5 years with positive TRAb. Extracted PBMC RNA gave rise to the TCR library. Only a few counts were recorded for this clonotype. Its antigen is undetermined.

The chain employs TRBV9 and TRBJ1-6; D may be TRBD1 (5 bases). Here the sequenced sample was peripheral blood mononuclear cells (PBMCs), taken when the disease was refractory, from a patient treated with antithyroid drugs. The TCR sequence derives from a female donor with Graves disease. The CDR3 bases are TGTGCCAGCAGCGTCCAGGGTTTAGGATCACCCCTCCACTTT. This encodes CASSVQGLGSPLHF.